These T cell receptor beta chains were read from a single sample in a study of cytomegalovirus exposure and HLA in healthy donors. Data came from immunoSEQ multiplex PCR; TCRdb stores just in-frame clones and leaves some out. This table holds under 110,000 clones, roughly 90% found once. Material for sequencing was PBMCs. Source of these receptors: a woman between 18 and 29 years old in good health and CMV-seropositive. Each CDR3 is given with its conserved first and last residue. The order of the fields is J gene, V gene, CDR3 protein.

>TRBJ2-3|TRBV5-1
CASSFQDRGRTDTQYF
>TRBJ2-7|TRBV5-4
CASSGLQGPRPPYEQYF
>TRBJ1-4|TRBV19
CASSPGYEKLFF
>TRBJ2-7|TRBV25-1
CASSITGTGSYEQYF
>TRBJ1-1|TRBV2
CASRPGQINTEAFF
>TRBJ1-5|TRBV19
CASSISGVLEMGNQPQHF
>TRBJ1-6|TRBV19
CASSIRGQVRASSPLHF
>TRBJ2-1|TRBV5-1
CASSHAGTGNEQFF
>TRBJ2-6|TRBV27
CASSPWEGSSGANVLTF
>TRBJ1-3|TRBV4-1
CASSQQGSGNTIYF
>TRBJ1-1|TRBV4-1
CASSQLTGPTEAFF
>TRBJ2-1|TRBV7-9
CASSQEGDRSYNEQFF
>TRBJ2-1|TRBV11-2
CASSARTGNEQFF
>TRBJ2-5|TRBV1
CTSSPSPRLRQETQYF
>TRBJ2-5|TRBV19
CASRGQDRETQYF
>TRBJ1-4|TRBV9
CASSVGSGEGKLFF
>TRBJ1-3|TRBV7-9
CAGTGSGNTIYF
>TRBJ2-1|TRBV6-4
CASSDGLAGSNEQFF
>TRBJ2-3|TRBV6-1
CASSALLAGGSTDTQYF
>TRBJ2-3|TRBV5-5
CASSLMDWVSGDTQYF
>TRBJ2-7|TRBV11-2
CASSLGRQGSYEQYF
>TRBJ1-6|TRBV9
CASSVQGNNSPLHF
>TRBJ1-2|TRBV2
CASSDGPGTGVFIYGYTF
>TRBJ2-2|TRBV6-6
CASQGPQDNTGELFF
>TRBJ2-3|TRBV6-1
CASAREDSTDTQYF
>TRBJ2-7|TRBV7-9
CASSLTSSIYEQYF
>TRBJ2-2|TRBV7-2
CASSTGGGAGELFF
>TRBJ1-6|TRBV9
CASSASSYNSPLHF
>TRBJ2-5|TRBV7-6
CASTPEYSRETQYF
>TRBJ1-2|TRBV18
CASSPPGQVYYGYTF
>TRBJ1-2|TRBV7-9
CASSSAGVGAYGYTF
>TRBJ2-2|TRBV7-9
CASSLPRVNTGELFF
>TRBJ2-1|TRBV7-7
CASSLGLAGGSTNNEQFF
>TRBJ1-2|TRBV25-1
CASSTDGQHYGYTF
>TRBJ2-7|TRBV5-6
CASFRDLSYEQYF
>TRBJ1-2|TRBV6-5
CASSYSGTVNYGYTF
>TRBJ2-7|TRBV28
CASSFIGEGEQYF
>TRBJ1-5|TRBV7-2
CASSSTGGQRSQHF
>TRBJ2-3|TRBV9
CASSPSPTSGGATQYF
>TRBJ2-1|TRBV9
CASSEPPYNEQFF
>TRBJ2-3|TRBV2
CASSPPGNTDTQYF
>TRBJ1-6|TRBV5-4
CASSFDPGNNSPLHF
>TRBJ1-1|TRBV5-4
CASSPRRGREAFF
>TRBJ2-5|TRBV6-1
CASSEATGTGDETQYF
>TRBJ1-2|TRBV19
CASSLQGAGGYTF
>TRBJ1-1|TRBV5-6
CASSPPGQLNTEAFF
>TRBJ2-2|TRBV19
CASSMGSLNTGELFF
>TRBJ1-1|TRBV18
CASSPDHAGEAFF
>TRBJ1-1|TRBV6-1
CASSAAGAAEAFF
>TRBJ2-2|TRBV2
CASSGDRGGTGELFF
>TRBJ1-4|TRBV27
CASTHTGGTNEKLFF
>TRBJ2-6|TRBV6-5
CASSYSTPSGANVLTF